Here is one T cell receptor beta chain with its context. The antigen is undetermined. The CDR3 extends over 17 amino acids. The sample is drawn from a study of shared clonotypes between healthy human individuals. Several immunoSEQ 96-well plates shared each subset's DNA, each plate a replicate. Libraries were prepared by immunoSEQ multiplex PCR; TCRdb keeps only in-frame clonotypes and omits some of them. The sample has hundreds of thousands of clones, around 74% seen once. Adults of Caucasian background living in Nashville, Tennessee made up all donors. Study-wide results and caveats: Sharing across a handful of donors was seen in approximately 5.2% of naive CD4 clonotypes.

The V call is TRBV21-1, the J call TRBJ2-1; the table's D call TRBD1 went unverified against the DNA. TRBV21-1 is listed as a pseudogene. The receptor comes from a woman in her thirties in good health. The sample taken for sequencing was memory CD4+ T cells sorted from blood. Subset here: CD45RA-negative fraction. CDR3 amino acids: CAHKGTPTGGSYNEQFF. CDR3 coding DNA: TGTGCCCACAAAGGGACTCCGACAGGGGGCTCCTACAATGAGCAGTTCTTC.